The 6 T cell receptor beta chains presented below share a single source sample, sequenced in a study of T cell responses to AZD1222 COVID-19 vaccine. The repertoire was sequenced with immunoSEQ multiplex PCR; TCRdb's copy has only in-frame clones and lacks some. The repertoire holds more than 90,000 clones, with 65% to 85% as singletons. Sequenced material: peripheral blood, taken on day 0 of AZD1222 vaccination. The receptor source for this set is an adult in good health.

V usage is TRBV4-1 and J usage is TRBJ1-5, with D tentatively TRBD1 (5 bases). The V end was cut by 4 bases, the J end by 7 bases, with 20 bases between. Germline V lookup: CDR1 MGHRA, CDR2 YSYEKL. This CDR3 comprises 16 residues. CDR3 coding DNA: TGCGCCAGCAGCCCTCAGCGCATCCAAGCAGGGCAGCCCCAGCATTTT. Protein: CASSPQRIQAGQPQHF.

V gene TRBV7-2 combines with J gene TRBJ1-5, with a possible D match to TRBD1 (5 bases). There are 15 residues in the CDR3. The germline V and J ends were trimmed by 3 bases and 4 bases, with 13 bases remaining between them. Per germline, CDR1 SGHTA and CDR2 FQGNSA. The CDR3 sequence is CASSFSAGSNQPQHF. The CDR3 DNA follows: TGTGCCAGCAGCTTTTCCGCAGGGTCTAATCAGCCCCAGCATTTT.

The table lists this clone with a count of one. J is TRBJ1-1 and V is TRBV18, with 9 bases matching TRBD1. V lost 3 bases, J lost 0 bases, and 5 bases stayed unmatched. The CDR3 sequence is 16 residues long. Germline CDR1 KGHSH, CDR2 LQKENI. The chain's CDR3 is CASSPRTGDMNTEAFF. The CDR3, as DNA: TGTGCCAGCTCACCGAGGACAGGGGACATGAACACTGAAGCTTTCTTT.

The CDR3 nucleotides read TGCGCCAGCAGCCAAGCGAGGGGAATAGGTAATGAAAAACTGTTTTTT. Protein: CASSQARGIGNEKLFF. This chain connects TRBV4-1 to TRBJ1-4, with a tentative D call TRBD1 (5 bases). CDR1 MGHRA and CDR2 YSYEKL come from the germline V gene. The CDR3 consists of 16 residues. Trimming removed 1 base at V and 4 bases at J, with 13 bases between.

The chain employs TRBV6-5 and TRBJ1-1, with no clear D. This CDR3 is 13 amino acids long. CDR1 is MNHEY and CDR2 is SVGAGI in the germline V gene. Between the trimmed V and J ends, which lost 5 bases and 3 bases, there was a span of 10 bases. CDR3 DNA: TGTGCCAGCAGTCGAGGGTTATACACTGAAGCTTTCTTT. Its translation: CASSRGLYTEAFF.

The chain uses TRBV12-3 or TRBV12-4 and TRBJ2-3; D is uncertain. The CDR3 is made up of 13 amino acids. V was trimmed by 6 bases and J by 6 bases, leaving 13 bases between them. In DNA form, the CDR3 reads TGTGCCAGCAGCCCGCGCCCGAGGGATACGCAGTATTTT. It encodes CASSPRPRDTQYF.